This T cell receptor beta chain was recovered during a study of brain T cells in children with intractable seizures. A remark on this clone: Its antigen is still unknown.

The assay was immunoSEQ multiplex PCR, and TCRdb's table has in-frame clones only and misses some. The table records roughly 69,000 clones, 90% to 97% of them present only once. From germline, CDR1 is MDHEN and CDR2 SYDVKM. This CDR3 is 15 amino acids long. Trimming cost V 5 bases and J 0 bases; bases outside gene matches: 5. Study-level findings and limits: HCMV serostatus was not known, and viral specificity came from CDR3 similarity only. Pre- and post-surgery blood differed in depth, so pre-surgery absences may be undersampling.

The receptor's source is a boy in the first two years of life with focal cortical dysplasia and intractable seizures. This material consisted of peripheral blood, taken at surgery. The gene calls are TRBV28 and TRBJ2-7; 9 bases fit TRBD2. CDR3 region: CASSRRLAVSYEQYF. Written as DNA, the CDR3 is TGTGCCAGCAGTCGAAGACTAGCGGTCTCCTACGAGCAGTACTTC.